This T cell receptor (beta chain) emerged from a study of metastatic and nonmetastatic thyroid tumors. Across the whole study: Malignant thyroid and benign thyroid patients provided blood and tumor or nodule tissue whose repertoires were compared.

MiXCR was used by TCRdb to re-call the PCR reads. The sample lists about 25,000 clones, around 20% seen once, with roughly 4.8% in the top ten. Each patient went into thyroid surgery without having received any treatment. V lost 6 bases and J lost 4; bases outside the gene matches: 4. The CDR3 loop spans 15 amino acids. The germline gives CDR1 MDHEN, CDR2 SYDVKM. The receptor comes from a male donor with papillary thyroid cancer or a benign thyroid nodule (not recorded which). Some clones in this sample may be carry-over from other donors' samples. V usage is TRBV28 and J usage is TRBJ2-1; 12 positions agree with TRBD2. Material for sequencing was blood. Here the CDR3 reads CASRPGLAGYNEQFF. The CDR3 coding sequence is TGTGCCAGCAGGCCGGGACTAGCGGGTTACAATGAGCAGTTCTTC.